This TCR beta chain was observed in a study of T cell responses to AZD1222 COVID-19 vaccine. Study-wide findings and caveats: Regions 160-218 and 743-854 dominated among vaccine-associated CD4 TCRs spanning spike. A mostly white British donor set with more females was recruited, and clonal diversity was possibly underestimated. Spike-specific TCR repertoires showed rising breadth and depth after two AZD1222 doses.

Sequenced by immunoSEQ multiplex PCR; TCRdb stores in-frame clones only, minus some. This sample has under 200,000 clones, with 90% to 95% found just once. This clone was recorded once. The antigen is unknown. From germline, CDR1 is SGHVS and CDR2 FQNEAQ. This CDR3 has 19 amino acids. V gave up 0 bases and J gave up 3 bases, with 20 bases separating them. The TCR comes from an adult in good health. The sequencing here drew on peripheral blood, taken on day 0 of AZD1222 vaccination. V is TRBV7-8 and J is TRBJ2-2; D is unclear. The CDR3 region is CASSLAQAGSRPDTGELFF. Here the CDR3 DNA reads TGTGCCAGCAGCTTAGCGCAAGCAGGTAGTAGGCCTGACACCGGGGAGCTGTTTTTT.